The next 21 T cell receptor beta chains were all read from a single sample in a study of T cell responses to AZD1222 COVID-19 vaccine. The protocol was immunoSEQ multiplex PCR, while the TCRdb copy is restricted to in-frame clones and leaves out a portion. The sample holds some 130,000 clones; 90% are singletons and the top ten take 6.5% to 8.5%. The source material was peripheral blood, sampled on day 0 of AZD1222 vaccination. Receptor source: an adult in good health.

The V gene is TRBV7-9, the J gene TRBJ1-5, with a possible D match to TRBD1 (5 bases). The CDR3 has 16 residues. CDR1 and CDR2 from the germline V gene are SEHNR and FQNEAQ (reference sequence). The ends were cut back, 5 bases at V and 0 bases at J, with 14 bases in the middle. CDR3: CASSPVGHSSNQPQHF. The CDR3 DNA reads as TGTGCCAGCAGCCCAGTAGGACACTCTAGCAATCAGCCCCAGCATTTT.

The V gene is TRBV29-1, the J gene TRBJ2-3; either TRBD1 or TRBD2 may fit D (5 bases each). The CDR3 runs to 12 residues. The V gene's germline CDR1 is SQVTM and CDR2 ANQGSEA. V was clipped by 4 bases and J by 9 bases, with 14 bases between them. CDR3 sequence (DNA): TGCAGCGTTGCCCCTCCGGGGACCACGCAGTATTTT. This encodes CSVAPPGTTQYF.

This chain connects TRBV20-1 to TRBJ2-3; D is unresolved. V dropped 2 bases and J dropped 2 bases, with 2 bases sitting between them. This CDR3 comprises 11 residues. CDR1 is DFQATT, CDR2 SNEGSKA, per germline (reference sequence). CDR3 in amino acids: CSARSTDTQYF. The CDR3 region has the DNA TGCAGTGCTAGATCCACAGATACGCAGTATTTT.

This chain links TRBV24-1 with TRBJ2-1; 10 bases align to TRBD1. The length of the CDR3 is 15 residues. With 4 bases clipped from V and 2 bases from J, the junction kept 1 base outside the gene matches. The germline gives CDR1 KGHDR, CDR2 SFDVKD. CDR3: CATSEDRGTYNEQFF. CDR3 in DNA: TGTGCCACCAGTGAGGACAGGGGGACCTACAATGAGCAGTTCTTC.

The V and J genes are TRBV9 and TRBJ2-7; the D is unclear. Trimming cost V 0 bases and J 4 bases, with 11 bases left between them. CDR3 length equals 14 residues. The germline gives CDR1 SGDLS, CDR2 YYNGEE. CDR3 nucleotide sequence: TGTGCCAGCAGCGTAGCTGTGGGTGGGTACGAGCAGTACTTC. It translates to CASSVAVGGYEQYF.

This clone has a handful of counts. The chain couples TRBV3-1 (or the pseudogene TRBV3-2) to TRBJ2-3; 9 nucleotides align to TRBD2. The V and J ends lost 3 bases and 11 bases, in that order; junction bases with no gene match: 12. The CDR3 covers 15 residues. From germline, CDR1 is LGHDT and CDR2 YNNKEL (reference sequence). The CDR3 sequence is CASSQASGAATGQYF. CDR3 in DNA: TGTGCCAGCAGCCAGGCTAGCGGGGCGGCAACGGGGCAGTATTTT.

The chain has TRBV5-4 and TRBJ1-4, with 8 bases fitting TRBD1. V lost 3 bases to trimming and J lost 7 bases; unmatched junction nucleotides: 8. CDR1 is SGHNT and CDR2 is YYREEE in the germline V gene (reference sequence). The CDR3 contains 15 residues. The CDR3 reads CASSSGDRTAEKLFF. In nucleotides, the CDR3 is TGTGCCAGCAGCTCCGGGGACAGGACAGCTGAAAAACTGTTTTTT.

This clone came up once. The rearrangement uses TRBV6-5 and TRBJ1-2; perhaps TRBD1 as D (5 bases). This CDR3 spans 13 amino acids. V lost 6 bases to trimming and J lost 7 bases, with 15 bases between them. Germline V gene sequence: CDR1 MNHEY, CDR2 SVGAGI. The CDR3 region has the DNA TGTGCCAGCAGCCAAGGGGTCGCGAGTGGCTACACCTTC. Translated: CASSQGVASGYTF.

J is TRBJ2-1 and V is TRBV24-1, with D hard to call. The length of the CDR3 is 12 residues. Trimming stripped 4 bases from V and 12 bases from J, with 12 bases between. The germline V gene has CDR1 KGHDR and CDR2 SFDVKD. The CDR3, as DNA: TGTGCCACCAGTGACCCCGGGTTACTGCAGTTCTTC. It is translated as CATSDPGLLQFF.

This clone was counted once. The V and J genes are TRBV5-1 and TRBJ2-1; no reliable D call. The CDR3 totals 18 residues. Between the trimmed V and J ends, which lost 0 bases and 1 base, there was a span of 17 bases. Germline V gene sequence: CDR1 SGHRS, CDR2 YFSETQ. This CDR3 is CASSLGVPGPTSYNEQFF. Written as DNA, the CDR3 is TGCGCCAGCAGCTTGGGGGTACCTGGCCCGACTTCCTACAATGAGCAGTTCTTC.

This clone was detected a few times. V gene TRBV7-2 combines with J gene TRBJ1-5, with a tentative D call TRBD1 (5 bases). V lost 5 bases, J lost 1 base, and 12 bases lay in between. Per germline, CDR1 SGHTA and CDR2 FQGNSA. This CDR3 spans 15 amino acids. The CDR3 loop reads CASSPAPGSNQPQHF. CDR3 sequence (DNA): TGTGCCAGCAGCCCAGCGCCAGGGAGCAATCAGCCCCAGCATTTT.

CDR3 amino acids: CASSPQLVLNTDTQYF. CDR3 sequence (DNA): TGTGCCAGCAGCCCGCAACTAGTTTTAAACACAGATACGCAGTATTTT. V is TRBV7-6 and J is TRBJ2-3; maybe TRBD2 (5 bases). V lost 5 bases to trimming and J lost 2 bases, with 17 bases between them. The length of the CDR3 is 16 residues. Germline lookup yields CDR1 SGHVS and CDR2 FNYEAQ. The full variable domain, its missing parts supplied by reference TRBV7-6 and TRBJ2-3, is GAGVSQSPRYKVTKRGQDVALRCDPISGHVSLYWYRQALGQGPEFLTYFNYEAQQDKSGLPNDRFSAERPEGSISTLTIQRTEQRDSAMYRCASSPQLVLNTDTQYFGPGTRLTVL.

DNA of the CDR3: TGTGCCAGCAGCTTCAGAGGTTCAAACACTGAAGCTTTCTTT. Its translation is CASSFRGSNTEAFF. The rearrangement links TRBV11-2 to TRBJ1-1; D gene ambiguous. Trimming took off 3 bases at V and 2 bases at J, with 10 bases between the two ends. Germline assignment: CDR1 SGHAT and CDR2 FQNNGV. The CDR3 runs 14 residues.

The chain carries TRBV5-4 and TRBJ2-1, with 9 bases identical to TRBD2. The germline V gene has CDR1 SGHNT and CDR2 YYREEE (reference sequence). Germline trimming cut 1 base from V and 4 bases from J; bases unmatched to any gene: 3. This CDR3 spans 15 amino acids. CDR3 DNA: TGTGCCAGCAGCTTGTGGCTAGCGGGGTACAATGAGCAGTTCTTC. Its protein product is CASSLWLAGYNEQFF.

The chain links TRBV13 to TRBJ1-4; D possibly corresponds to TRBD1 (6 bases). Trimming stripped 4 bases from V and 4 bases from J, with 16 bases between. CDR3 length: 16 amino acids. In germline, CDR1 is PRHDT, CDR2 FYEKMQ (reference sequence). DNA for the CDR3: TGTGCCAGCAGCTCCCCAGGGAGGGGGAGTAATGAAAAACTGTTTTTT. Translated: CASSSPGRGSNEKLFF.

The sample holds one count of this clone. V and J are TRBV11-2 and TRBJ2-5; TRBD1 matches 8 bases. Germline V gene data show CDR1 as SGHAT and CDR2 as FQNNGV. Trimming at V came to 5 bases and at J to 0 bases, leaving 5 bases not matched to a gene. This CDR3 is 15 amino acids long. This chain's CDR3 is CASSPPDRDQETQYF. CDR3 nucleotide sequence: TGTGCCAGCAGCCCCCCGGACAGGGACCAAGAGACCCAGTACTTC.

V usage is TRBV11-2 and J usage is TRBJ1-3; D call uncertain. Per germline, CDR1 SGHAT and CDR2 FQNNGV. The CDR3 extends over 15 amino acids. Trimming removed 6 bases at V and 0 bases at J, with 12 bases between. CDR3 protein: CASRPLMSSGNTIYF. The DNA for the CDR3 is TGTGCCAGCAGACCCCTAATGAGCTCTGGAAACACCATATATTTT. The full variable domain, its missing parts supplied by reference TRBV11-2 and TRBJ1-3, is EAGVAQSPRYKIIEKRQSVAFWCNPISGHATLYWYQQILGQGPKLLIQFQNNGVVDDSQLPKDRFSAERLKGVDSTLKIQPAKLEDSAVYLCASRPLMSSGNTIYFGEGSWLTVV.

This chain connects TRBV5-1 to TRBJ1-1; 9 nucleotides align to TRBD1. The length of the CDR3 is 15 residues. Germline CDR1 SGHRS, CDR2 YFSETQ. The V segment lost 6 bases and the J segment 2 bases; nucleotides outside the gene matches: 8. CDR3 in DNA: TGCGCCAGCAACTCAAACAGGGGGCAAAACACTGAAGCTTTCTTT. Its translation is CASNSNRGQNTEAFF.

This rearrangement joins TRBV9 to TRBJ2-3; D uncertain. Trimming cost V 1 base and J 3 bases, with 6 bases left between them. CDR3 length: 13 amino acids. Looked up from germline, CDR1 is SGDLS and CDR2 is YYNGEE. CDR3 nucleotides: TGTGCCAGCAGCGTACTGCAGACAGATACGCAGTATTTT. The encoded protein is CASSVLQTDTQYF.

This clone has a single count. This specimen includes other DNA sequences encoding the same CDR3. The genes are TRBV15 and TRBJ2-3; 8 nucleotides agree with TRBD2. This CDR3 region has 14 residues. Germline trimming cut 3 bases from V and 6 bases from J; bases unmatched to any gene: 5. The germline gives CDR1 LNHNV, CDR2 YYDKDF (reference sequence). The CDR3 sequence is CATSRRGAGDTQYF. In DNA form, the CDR3 reads TGTGCCACCAGCAGGCGGGGGGCGGGGGATACGCAGTATTTT.

V gene TRBV9 combines with J gene TRBJ2-2; TRBD1 matches at 11 bases. Germline trimming cut 4 bases from V and 6 bases from J; bases unmatched to any gene: 11. This CDR3 spans 17 amino acids. CDR1 SGDLS and CDR2 YYNGEE come from the germline V gene. The CDR3 loop reads CASSSPPGQGVAGELFF. The CDR3 nucleotides read TGTGCCAGCAGCTCACCCCCGGGACAGGGGGTTGCCGGGGAGCTGTTTTTT.